This T cell receptor beta chain was sequenced for a study of CD8 T cells in Susac syndrome. Findings and caveats of the study: TCR sequencing and HLA analysis covered a relatively small number of individuals.

CDR3 length: 16 amino acids. The V end was cut by 3 bases, the J end by 2 bases, with 16 bases between. Germline V lookup: CDR1 LNHDA, CDR2 SQIVND (reference sequence). This clonotype occurred once. The antigen is not known. From blood CD8+ and CD4+ T cells, the TCR beta chain was sequenced. Bulk CD8+ and CD4+ cells came from magnetic negative isolation; CD8+ TEMRA by FACS. An input of about 0.5 to 1 ug of RNA was subjected to reverse transcription using random hexamers. MiXCR, run by TCRdb on the immunoSEQ multiplex PCR reads, gives a single entry per CDR3 protein. The table includes almost 450,000 distinct CDR3 sequences, more than 80% detected once.

J is TRBJ2-5 and V is TRBV19; D possibly uses TRBD1 or TRBD2 (5 bases each). The receptor was isolated from a human donor with multiple sclerosis. The sequencing sample was made of CD8+ T cells from PBMCs. In DNA, the CDR3 is TGTGCCAGTAGTATTTCCGGGGCAAGCCAACAAGAGACCCAGTACTTC. It encodes CASSISGASQQETQYF.